This TCR beta chain was captured by sequencing in a study of blood T cell repertoires in COVID-19. Study-level information: The origin of the acute and convalescent COVID-19 samples was the United States, Italy and Spain. From T cells, B-cell-depleted T cells, or PBMCs came the material, which was cDNA or gDNA.

Turning to this clone: The sample carries other DNA sequences with the same CDR3.

In the original processing: By means of reference gene primer amplification, nucleated cell counts were estimated. This table comes from immunoSEQ multiplex PCR, and its TCRdb copy is limited to in-frame clones, with some not included. V and J calls and clone size come straight from that table; D and trimming were deduced from the DNA. The sample records roughly 230,000 clones, 82% being singletons. The CDR3 length is 15 residues. Germline assignment: CDR1 MNHEY and CDR2 SVGAGI. V trimming: 5 bases; J trimming: 2 bases; junction bases outside the gene matches: 5. The sequence was collected from a woman older than 75 with acute or convalescent COVID-19. Sequencing was performed on peripheral blood. This chain connects TRBV6-5 to TRBJ1-5; 8 bases map to TRBD1. CDR3 bases: TGTGCCAGCAGTCCCGGGACAGGCCGCAATCAGCCCCAGCATTTT. Translated, it gives CASSPGTGRNQPQHF.